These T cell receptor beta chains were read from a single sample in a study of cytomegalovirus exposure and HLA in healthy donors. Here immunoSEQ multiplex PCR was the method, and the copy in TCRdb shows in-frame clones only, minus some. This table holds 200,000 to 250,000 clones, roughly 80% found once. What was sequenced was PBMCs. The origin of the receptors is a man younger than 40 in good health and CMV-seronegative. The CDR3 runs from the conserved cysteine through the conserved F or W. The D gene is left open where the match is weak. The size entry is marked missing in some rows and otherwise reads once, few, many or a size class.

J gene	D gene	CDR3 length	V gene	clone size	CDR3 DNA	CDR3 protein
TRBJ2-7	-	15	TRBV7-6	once	TGTGCCAGCAGCTCTCCGGGACAACCCTCCTACGAGCAGTACTTC	CASSSPGQPSYEQYF
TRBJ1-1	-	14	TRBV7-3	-	TGTGCCAGCAGTTTTACAGGCGTTGTCTCTGAAGCTTTCTTT	CASSFTGVVSEAFF
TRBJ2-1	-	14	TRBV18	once	TGTGCCAGCTCAGGAGACGGGCCGTCGGGCCTAGCTTTCTTC	CASSGDGPSGLAFF
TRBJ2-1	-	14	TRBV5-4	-	TGTGCCAGCAGCCTTGGATCGGGAATTGATGAGCAGTTCTTC	CASSLGSGIDEQFF
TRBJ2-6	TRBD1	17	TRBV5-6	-	TGTGCCAGCAGTTCCGGGACAGGGATCTCTGGGGCCAGCGTCCTGACTTTC	CASSSGTGISGASVLTF
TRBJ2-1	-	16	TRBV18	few	TGTGCCAGCTCACCACCTAGGCGGAGCTCCTACAATGAGCAGTTCTTC	CASSPPRRSSYNEQFF
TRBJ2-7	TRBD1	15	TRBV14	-	TGTGCCAGCAGCCGCCCGGGACAGGGCTCCTACGAGCAGTACTTC	CASSRPGQGSYEQYF
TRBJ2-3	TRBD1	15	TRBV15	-	TGTGCCACCAGCGTAAATCCTCAGGGGGAAGATACGCAGTATTTT	CATSVNPQGEDTQYF
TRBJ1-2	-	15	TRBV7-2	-	TGTGCCAGCAGCTCACCAGGGGCAGCAAACTATGGCTACACCTTC	CASSSPGAANYGYTF
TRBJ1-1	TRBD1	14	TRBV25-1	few	TGTGCCAGCAGGGGACAGGGGGCCAACACTGAAGCTTTCTTT	CASRGQGANTEAFF
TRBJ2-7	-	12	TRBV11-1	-	TGTGCCAGCAGCTTAGACTTCTCCGAGCAGTACTTC	CASSLDFSEQYF
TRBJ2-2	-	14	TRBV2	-	TGTGCCAGCAGTGAAGCCATAGCCCCCGGGGAGCTGTTTTTT	CASSEAIAPGELFF
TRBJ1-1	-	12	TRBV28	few	TGTGCCAGCAGTACCAGTTTGACTGAAGCTTTCTTT	CASSTSLTEAFF
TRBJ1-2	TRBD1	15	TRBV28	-	TGTGCCAGCAGTCTAGAGACAGGGTCGAGGGATGGCTACACCTTC	CASSLETGSRDGYTF
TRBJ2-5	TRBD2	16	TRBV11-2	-	TGTGCCAGCAGCCCAAATGCGGGGGGGCGGAGAGAGACCCAGTACTTC	CASSPNAGGRRETQYF
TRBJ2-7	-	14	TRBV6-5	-	TGTGCCAGCAGTTACACCGCCGGGGCCTACGAGCAGTACTTC	CASSYTAGAYEQYF
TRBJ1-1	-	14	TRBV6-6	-	TGTGCCAGCAGTCAGGAACTTCCTATGGCTGAAGCTTTCTTT	CASSQELPMAEAFF
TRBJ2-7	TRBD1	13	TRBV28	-	TGTGCCAGCAGCCCGGGACAGAGCTACGAGCAGTACTTC	CASSPGQSYEQYF
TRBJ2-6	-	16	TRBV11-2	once	TGTGCCAGCAGCGTTGGCAGTACCTCTGGGGCCAGCGTCCTGACTTTC	CASSVGSTSGASVLTF
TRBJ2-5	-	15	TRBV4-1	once	TGCGCCAGCAGCCTTCGTCTAGCGCCCCAAGAGACCCAGTACTTC	CASSLRLAPQETQYF
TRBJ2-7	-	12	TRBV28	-	TGTGCCAGCAGTTTTTTCAATTACGAGCAGTACTTC	CASSFFNYEQYF
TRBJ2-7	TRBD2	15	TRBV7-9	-	TGTGCCAGCAGCTTAGTAGCTAGCGGGGGCTACGAGCAGTACTTC	CASSLVASGGYEQYF
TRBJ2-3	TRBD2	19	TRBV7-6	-	TGTGCCAGCAGCTTAGGTGGGACTAGCGGGGGGGCCCGTCTAGACACGCAGTATTTT	CASSLGGTSGGARLDTQYF
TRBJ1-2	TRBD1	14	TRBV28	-	TGTGCCAGCAGTTTTCAGGACAGGAACTATGGCTACACCTTC	CASSFQDRNYGYTF
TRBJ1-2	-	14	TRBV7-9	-	TGTTCCAGCAGCTTTGCGGGAAGATCCTATGGCTACACCTTC	CSSSFAGRSYGYTF
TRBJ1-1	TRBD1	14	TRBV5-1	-	TGCGCCAGCAGCTTGGCGGGGACAGGGTCCCGGGCTTTCTTT	CASSLAGTGSRAFF
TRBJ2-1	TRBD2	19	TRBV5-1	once	TGCGCCAGCAGCTTGTACAGGATGGCGGGGGGACTCAAATACAATGAGCAGTTCTTC	CASSLYRMAGGLKYNEQFF
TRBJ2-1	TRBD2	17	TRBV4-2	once	TGTGCCAGCAGCCAAGTCTTTCGGGGGGGCTCCTACAATGAGCAGTTCTTC	CASSQVFRGGSYNEQFF
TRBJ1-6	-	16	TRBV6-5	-	TGTGCCAGCAGTTACTCCCTTGACACTCCATATTCACCCCTCCACTTT	CASSYSLDTPYSPLHF
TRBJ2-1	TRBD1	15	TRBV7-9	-	TGTGCCAGCAGCCCGGGACAGCTTTCGGGCAATGAGCAGTTCTTC	CASSPGQLSGNEQFF
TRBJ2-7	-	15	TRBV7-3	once	TGTGCCAGCAGCCCGGGGGTGGGGGTCTCCTACGAGCAGTACTTC	CASSPGVGVSYEQYF
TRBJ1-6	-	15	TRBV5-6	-	TGTGCCAGCAGCTTTAGGGGGGGGCAAAATTCACCCCTCCACTTT	CASSFRGGQNSPLHF
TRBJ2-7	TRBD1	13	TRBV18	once	TGTGCCAGCTCTTCTGGGACAGGGGGCGAGCAGTACTTC	CASSSGTGGEQYF
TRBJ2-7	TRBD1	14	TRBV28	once	TGTGCCAGCAGTCTTGACAGGGGTTCCTACGAGCAGTACTTC	CASSLDRGSYEQYF
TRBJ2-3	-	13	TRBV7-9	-	TGTGCCAGCAGCTCGTACTCCACAGATACGCAGTATTTT	CASSSYSTDTQYF
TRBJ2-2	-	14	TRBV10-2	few	TGCGCCAGCAGTGAGGCCAGGGTTCCCGGGGAGCTGTTTTTT	CASSEARVPGELFF
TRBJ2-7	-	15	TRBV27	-	TGTGCCAGCAGTTTATTCAGGGGCTCCCCTAGCGAGCAGTACTTC	CASSLFRGSPSEQYF
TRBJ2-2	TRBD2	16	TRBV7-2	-	TGTGCCAGCAGCAAGGGGCGGGGGGTGGACACCGGGGAGCTGTTTTTT	CASSKGRGVDTGELFF
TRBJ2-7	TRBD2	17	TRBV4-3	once	TGCGCCAGCAGCCAAGATTTACTCCTGGGGGGGGATAACGAGCAGTACTTC	CASSQDLLLGGDNEQYF
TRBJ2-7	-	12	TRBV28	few	TGTGCCAGCAGTTACACAGCCTACGAGCAGTACTTC	CASSYTAYEQYF
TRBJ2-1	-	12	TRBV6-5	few	TGTGCCAGCAGTTACCCGAGCGGCGAGCAGTTCTTC	CASSYPSGEQFF
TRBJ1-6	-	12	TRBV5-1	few	TGCGCCAGCAGCTTTATACACTCACCCCTCCACTTT	CASSFIHSPLHF
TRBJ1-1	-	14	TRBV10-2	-	TGCGCCAGCATCGCGACAGACCGGGGGACTGAAGCTTTCTTT	CASIATDRGTEAFF
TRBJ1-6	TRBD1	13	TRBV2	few	TGTGCCAGCCAGGGACAGGCGATCTCGCCCCTCCACTTT	CASQGQAISPLHF
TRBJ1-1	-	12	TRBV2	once	TGTGCCAGCAGGCAGGGGAACACTGAAGCTTTCTTT	CASRQGNTEAFF
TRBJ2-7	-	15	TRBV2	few	TGTGCCAGCAGTGAACCCCGGACAGCTACCTACGAGCAGTACTTC	CASSEPRTATYEQYF
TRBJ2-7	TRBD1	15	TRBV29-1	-	TGCAGCGTCCTAGGGGACAGGGAGGGAACGGACGAGCAGTACTTC	CSVLGDREGTDEQYF
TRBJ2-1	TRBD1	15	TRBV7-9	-	TGTGCCAGCAGCTTAGCGCCAGGACAGGCTAGTGAGCAGTTCTTC	CASSLAPGQASEQFF
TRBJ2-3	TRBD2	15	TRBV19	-	TGTGCCAGTAGTATAGATAGCGGGGTCCCAGATACGCAGTATTTT	CASSIDSGVPDTQYF
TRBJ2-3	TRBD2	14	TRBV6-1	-	TGTGCCAGCAGTGAATTCCTAGCGGGGGGGTCGCAGTATTTT	CASSEFLAGGSQYF
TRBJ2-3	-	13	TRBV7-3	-	TGTGCCAGCAGCGGAGGGGGCACAGATACGCAGTATTTT	CASSGGGTDTQYF
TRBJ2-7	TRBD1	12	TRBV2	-	TGTGCCAGCACCTCAGGGGGCTACGAGCAGTACTTC	CASTSGGYEQYF
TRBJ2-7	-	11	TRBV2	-	TGTGCCAGCACGCTCGGCTACGAGCAGTACTTC	CASTLGYEQYF
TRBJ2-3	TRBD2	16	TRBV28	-	TGTGCCAGCACCGAAGGGCTAGCGGGGGGTGTGGATACGCAGTATTTT	CASTEGLAGGVDTQYF
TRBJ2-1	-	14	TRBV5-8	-	TGTGCCAGCAGCTCCCGGGGTACTCTCAATGAGCAGTTCTTC	CASSSRGTLNEQFF
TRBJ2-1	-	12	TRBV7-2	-	TGTGCCAGCAGCGCAGGGTACAATGAGCAGTTCTTC	CASSAGYNEQFF
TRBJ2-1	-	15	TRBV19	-	TGTGCCAGTAGCCCTAGCAAAAGCTCCTACAATGAGCAGTTCTTC	CASSPSKSSYNEQFF
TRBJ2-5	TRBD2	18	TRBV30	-	TGTGCCTGGAGTCCGCCTGGACTAGCGGGGGGCCTGAAGGAGACCCAGTACTTC	CAWSPPGLAGGLKETQYF
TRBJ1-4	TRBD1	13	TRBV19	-	TGTGCCAGTAGTAGGGACAGGAATGAAAAACTGTTTTTT	CASSRDRNEKLFF
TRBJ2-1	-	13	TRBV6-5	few	TGTGCCAGCAGTTACTCGGGCCGGGGAGAGCAGTTCTTC	CASSYSGRGEQFF